The clone carrying this T cell receptor beta chain was counted ten times or more. Antigen unknown. The sample originates from a study of T cells in Graves' hyperthyroidism and ophthalmopathy. Those with hyperthyroidism were 18 to 65 years old, newly diagnosed, and ill for under 2 months. TCR beta CDR3 regions were amplified from RNA. When the TCR CDR3 underwent first-round RT-PCR, the HTBI primer set was used. MiXCR, run by TCRdb on the multiplex PCR reads, gives a single entry per CDR3 protein. The table lists about 380,000 distinct CDR3 sequences, less than 15% of them singletons. Study-wide findings and caveats: Most clonotypes expanded in the thyroid (above 0.001) were also present in blood.

The receptor's source is a man aged 25 to 40 with Graves' hyperthyroidism that later progressed to Graves' ophthalmopathy. Sequences were obtained from blood.

The CDR3 region has the DNA TGCAGCGTCCCGGGAGGAGCTAACTATGGCTACACCTTC. Its protein product is CSVPGGANYGYTF. The chain links TRBV29-1 to TRBJ1-2; no definite D call. The germline CDR1 and CDR2 sequences are SQVTM and ANQGSEA. Trimming pared 6 bases from V and 0 bases from J, leaving 11 bases between. This CDR3 contains 13 residues.